The clone carrying this T cell receptor beta chain has a count of ten or more. The antigen is not known. Preparation of the TCRbeta library involved a method that used unique molecular identifiers. TCRdb analysed the PCR reads with MiXCR anew, one entry per CDR3 protein. There are roughly 280,000 distinct CDR3 sequences in the sample; around a tenth occur only once, and around 20% lies in the top ten. CDR3 size: 16 residues. The data stem from a study of T-cell reconstitution after alpha-beta-depleted transplantation in children. Overall study findings and caveats: Day-60 TCRbeta diversity that was high in some patients was derived from surviving recipient T cells and thymic progenitors. At the one-year point after transplant, T-cell counts and TCRbeta diversity were found to come mostly from T cells that had been newly produced. At around two months after transplant, the alpha-beta T cells were reportedly derived from several hundred expanded clones that came from non-depleted graft cells.

V is TRBV21-1 and J is TRBJ2-7; the listed D gene, TRBD1, was not tested against the DNA. TRBV21-1 is a known pseudogene. This clonotype was obtained from a male patient aged 2 to 9 who had a stem cell transplant for chronic granulomatous disease, so the T cells may come from the graft donor. This sample comprised peripheral blood, obtained 180 days after TCRalphabeta/CD19-depleted stem cell transplant. The CDR3 loop is CASSIKGGLLDYEQYF. In DNA, the CDR3 is TGTGCCAGCAGCATCAAAGGGGGACTCCTAGACTACGAGCAGTACTTC.